What follows describes a single TCR beta chain. This sample is drawn from a study of T cell changes during pregnancy in multiple sclerosis. Assay used: immunoSEQ multiplex PCR; TCRdb lists only in-frame clones, some missing. This table holds about 41,000 clones, roughly nine tenths found once. CDR3 length: 14 residues. The germline CDR1 and CDR2 sequences are SGHTA and FQGTGA. The junction had 10 bases not matched to a gene; V was cut back by 5 bases and J by 10 bases. The gene calls are TRBV7-3 and TRBJ2-1, with TRBD1 matching over 8 bases. This receptor was taken from a female donor with multiple sclerosis, enrolled in a pregnancy study. Sequenced here: CD8+ T cells from peripheral blood mononuclear cells, sampled in the third trimester of pregnancy. For the CDR3, the DNA is TGTGCCAGCAGCCCCGGACAGGGTTCTAGCGAGCAGTTCTTC. This encodes CASSPGQGSSEQFF.